This record covers a single T cell receptor (beta chain). Its antigen remains unknown. This sample is drawn from a study of CD8 T cells in Susac syndrome. Study outcomes and limitations: The study conceded that its TCR sequencing and HLA analysis involved relatively few individuals.

RNA totalling roughly 0.45 to 1 ug underwent reverse transcription with random hexamers. An immunoSEQ multiplex PCR generated amplified TCR beta CDR3 products spanning 54 Vbeta and 13 Jbeta. MiXCR, applied by TCRdb to the immunoSEQ multiplex PCR reads, yields one record per CDR3 protein. The top ten clones hold 0.085% to 0.095% of a sample with approximately 200,000 distinct CDR3 sequences, about 96% of them seen once. The multiple sclerosis control group consisted of treatment-naive patients whose relapsing-remitting disease, which was either stable or active, fulfilled revised McDonald criteria. TEMRA cells were enriched by FACS, and CD4+ and CD8+ T cells were negatively isolated. V was pared by 3 bases and J by 0 bases, with 8 bases between. CDR3 size: 14 residues.

Sample: CD4+ T cells from PBMCs. V is TRBV12-3 or TRBV12-4 and J is TRBJ1-1, with D uncertain. The TCR sequence derives from a human donor with multiple sclerosis. CDR3 protein: CASSFGVLNTEAFF. CDR3 in DNA: TGTGCCAGCAGTTTCGGGGTTCTGAACACTGAAGCTTTCTTT.